The T cell receptor (beta chain) under discussion was sequenced for a study of vaccination effects on CD4 cells after COVID-19. On the study more broadly: Sampling occurred a median 72 days post second dose, range 14 to 241. Study-level points and caveats: After vaccination, at late timepoints, clones induced by infection and by vaccine contracted markedly.

Expansion with viral peptide pools was applied to antigen-specific CD4+ T cells by the ViraFEST assay prior to sequencing. A roughly 10-day culture period preceded the isolation of CD4+ T cells. Each participant was administered two doses of either the BNT162b2 or the mRNA-1273 vaccine. Data came from immunoSEQ multiplex PCR; TCRdb stores just in-frame clones and leaves some out. Of 65,000 to 95,000 clones in the sample, 77% were seen once. The sample holds one count of this clone. Its antigen is undetermined. The sample was CD4+ T cells from PBMCs cultured with HCoV-OC43 spike peptides, taken after COVID-19 vaccination. The subset is: HCoV-OC43 spike overlapping peptide pool stimulation. This sequence originates from a human donor who received a COVID-19 vaccine.

Here the CDR3 DNA reads TGTGCCAGCAGCCCCGGGACTAGCGGCCGAACACCTACCCTAGCCAAAAACATTCAGTACTTC. Protein: CASSPGTSGRTPTLAKNIQYF. V gene TRBV3-1 (or the pseudogene TRBV3-2) combines with J gene TRBJ2-4, with 11 bases fitting TRBD2. The CDR3 consists of 21 residues. Germline V gene sequence: CDR1 LGHDT, CDR2 YNNKEL (reference sequence). V shed 4 bases, J shed 0 bases, and the junction held 17 bases outside the gene matches.